This is a list of T cell receptor beta chains from one sample in a study of tumor-infiltrating lymphocytes in primary liver carcinoma. TCRdb re-called the multiplex PCR reads with MiXCR, one entry per CDR3 protein. Counted here are around 78,000 distinct CDR3 sequences, around 75% occurring once; the ten biggest clones make up around 13%. Sequencing input: liver tumor tissue from sampling region 4. Receptors were obtained from a woman aged 55-70 years with primary liver carcinoma and hepatitis B virus infection. CDR3s include the opening cysteine and the closing phenylalanine or tryptophan. D genes are given only for firm matches. Clone size, where shown, is once, few, many, or a class for clones that have expanded.

V	J	size	length	D	DNA	CDR3
TRBV28	TRBJ2-7	.	14	.	TGTGCCAGCACTTTAGGGGTGGGTCGGAACGAGCACTACTTC	CASTLGVGRNEHYF
TRBV12-3/TRBV12-4	TRBJ2-3	.	14	TRBD1	TGTGCCAGCGGTCGAGACAGGGCAAGGAATACGCAGTATTTT	CASGRDRARNTQYF
TRBV6-5	TRBJ1-2	.	13	.	TGTGCCAGCTCGGGAAACTCTAACCATGGCTGCACCTTC	CASSGNSNHGCTF
TRBV11-2	TRBJ2-1	many	16	.	TGTGCCAGCAGCTTAGGGCGGATGAGCTCCTACAATGAGCAGTTCTTC	CASSLGRMSSYNEQFF
TRBV18	TRBJ2-3	.	11	.	TGTGCCAGCTCAAATGTTGATACGCAGTATTTT	CASSNVDTQYF
TRBV10-1	TRBJ2-2	.	16	.	TGCGCCAGCAGTGAGTTCAGGGATGGGGACACCTGGGGGCTGTTTTTT	CASSEFRDGDTWGLFF
TRBV5-1	TRBJ2-1	many	13	.	TGCGCCAGCAGCATCCGCTCCTACAATGAGCAGTTCTTC	CASSIRSYNEQFF
TRBV5-5	TRBJ1-1	.	13	.	TGTGCCGGCAGCCGTGAGTTCAACACTGAAGCCTTCTTT	CAGSREFNTEAFF
TRBV7-8	TRBJ2-7	once	15	TRBD2	TGTACCAGCAGCTTAGAGCTAGCGGGGTACAACGAGCAGTACTTC	CTSSLELAGYNEQYF
TRBV6-5	TRBJ2-7	.	15	TRBD1	TGTGCCAGCAGTACCCCCCGGGACAGCCACTACGAACAGTGCTTC	CASSTPRDSHYEQCF
TRBV30	TRBJ1-3	many	11	.	TGTGCCTGGAGAACTGGAAACACCATATATTTT	CAWRTGNTIYF
TRBV12-3/TRBV12-4	TRBJ2-5	.	16	TRBD2	TGTGCCAGCGGTTCCACTAGCGGGAGGGCCTGGGAGACCCAGTACTTC	CASGSTSGRAWETQYF
TRBV12-3/TRBV12-4	TRBJ2-1	.	18	TRBD2	TGTGCCAGCAGTTTTGGTCCTAGCGGGAGGTCGTCCTACAATGAGCAGTTCTTC	CASSFGPSGRSSYNEQFF
TRBV29-1	TRBJ2-7	.	18	TRBD2	TGCAGCGTTGAAGCCCCCGAGACTAGCGGGAGGGCTGCAGGCGAGCAATGCTTC	CSVEAPETSGRAAGEQCF
TRBV6-5	TRBJ2-7	.	15	TRBD2	TGTGACAGCAGCGCGGCGGCGGGAGAATACTACGAGCAGTACTTC	CDSSAAAGEYYEQYF
TRBV7-9	TRBJ2-3	.	15	.	TGTGCGAGCAGCTTAGCTCGTCGGCCCACAGATATGCAGTATTTT	CASSLARRPTDMQYF
TRBV28	TRBJ1-1	many	14	.	TGTGCCAGCAGCGGGAGGGGGGTCAGCACTGAAGCTTTCTTT	CASSGRGVSTEAFF
TRBV10-3	TRBJ2-5	.	18	TRBD2	TGTGCCATCAGTGTCGGGCTAGCGGGAGCCGGTTGTACAGAGACCCAGTACTTC	CAISVGLAGAGCTETQYF
TRBV4-1	TRBJ2-1	.	15	TRBD1	TGTGCCAGCAGCCAAGCAGACAGGGGGCGGAGTGAGCAGTTCTTC	CASSQADRGRSEQFF
TRBV11-3	TRBJ2-1	.	19	TRBD1	TGTGCCAGTAACGCCGGACAGGGGGGACTTGCGGGAGGATTCAATGAGCAGTTCTTC	CASNAGQGGLAGGFNEQFF
TRBV6-5	TRBJ2-3	.	14	.	TGCGCCAGCAGTTCTAGCCCCCGTGACGGTACGCAGTATTTT	CASSSSPRDGTQYF
TRBV4-1	TRBJ1-5	.	12	.	TGCGCCAGCAGCTGCGGGGGTCAGCCCCAGCATTTT	CASSCGGQPQHF
TRBV6-1	TRBJ2-1	.	11	.	TGTGCCATCGGTGAAGGCTTTGAGCAGTTCTTC	CAIGEGFEQFF
TRBV10-2	TRBJ2-7	.	14	.	TGCGCCAGCAGCGTACAAAGCGGGTCCTACAAGCAGTGCTTC	CASSVQSGSYKQCF
TRBV7-9	TRBJ1-1	.	14	.	TGTGCGAGCAGCCCCCGGACAAGGAACACTGAAGCTTTCTTT	CASSPRTRNTEAFF
TRBV11-3	TRBJ2-1	.	16	.	TGTGCCAGCAGCATAGGGGGGTCCCCTAGGTACAATGAGCAGCTCTTC	CASSIGGSPRYNEQLF
TRBV5-5	TRBJ1-1	medium-sized	13	.	TGTGCCAGCAGCCGGGAGTTCAACACTGAAGCTTTCTTT	CASSREFNTEAFF
TRBV10-2	TRBJ1-5	once	14	.	TGCGCCAGCAGTGAGTCATATAGCGAACAGCCCCAGCATTTT	CASSESYSEQPQHF
TRBV7-3	TRBJ2-6	.	17	.	TGTGCCAGCAGCTTACAGGGCCTGAACTCTGGGGCCAACGTCATGACTTTC	CASSLQGLNSGANVMTF
TRBV11-2	TRBJ2-2	.	15	.	TGTGCCAGCAGCCCTCCTCAAGGACAGACCTGGGAGCTGTTTTTT	CASSPPQGQTWELFF
TRBV11-3	TRBJ1-2	medium-sized	12	.	TGTGCCAGCAGCCCAACTACAGCGGCTATATACTTC	CASSPTTAAIYF
TRBV6-5	TRBJ1-1	.	14	.	TGTGCCAGCTGTTACGTGACAGGTAACACTGAAGCTTTCTTT	CASCYVTGNTEAFF
TRBV29-1	TRBJ2-1	.	14	.	TGCAGCGTTGACGTGGAAGGTAGGGGTAATGAGCAGTTCTTC	CSVDVEGRGNEQFF
TRBV4-1	TRBJ2-5	many	14	.	TGCGCCAGCAGCAAGCGCGCCCGGGAGGAGACCCAGTACTTC	CASSKRAREETQYF
TRBV7-9	TRBJ2-3	many	15	.	TGTGCCAGCAGCATCCCCTTAGGGGTCGATGATACGCAGTATTTT	CASSIPLGVDDTQYF
TRBV18	TRBJ2-5	once	15	.	TGTACCAGCTCACCAGGGGCTGGCGGCGGAGAGACCCAGTACTTC	CTSSPGAGGGETQYF
TRBV6-5	TRBJ2-7	.	15	.	TGTGTCAGCAGCCTTGACAGGTTGGTCCCTTACGAGCAGTACTTC	CVSSLDRLVPYEQYF
TRBV13	TRBJ2-5	many	18	TRBD1	TGTGCCAGCAGCTCCGATCCGGGCCGTCAGGGGGATAAAGAGACCCAGTACTTC	CASSSDPGRQGDKETQYF
TRBV11-3	TRBJ2-1	.	12	.	TGCACCAGCAGCTTAAATGCCAATGAGCAGTTCTTC	CTSSLNANEQFF
TRBV28	TRBJ2-5	.	11	.	TGTGCCAGCAGCAATGAGAAGACCCAGTACTTC	CASSNEKTQYF
TRBV28	TRBJ1-5	.	13	.	TGTGCTCTTGGAGAGAGGAATTATCAGCCCCAGCATTTT	CALGERNYQPQHF
TRBV11-3	TRBJ2-1	.	16	.	TGCACCAGCAGCCCAACCGAGACAGCTTTAAACAATGAGCAGTTCTTC	CTSSPTETALNNEQFF
TRBV6-2/TRBV6-3	TRBJ2-3	many	18	TRBD2	TGTGCCAGCAGTTTTAATTTGCGGGACTACTCTAACACAGATACGCAGTATTTT	CASSFNLRDYSNTDTQYF
TRBV29-1	TRBJ2-6	once	14	TRBD1	TGCAGCGTTAGCCGGGACAGGGAGGTTGACGTCCTGACTTTC	CSVSRDREVDVLTF
TRBV11-3	TRBJ2-5	once	13	.	TGTGCCAGCGGAATCCAAGGGGGTCAGGCCCGGTACTTT	CASGIQGGQARYF
TRBV11-2	TRBJ2-3	.	15	TRBD2	TGTGCCAACAGGTCCTCGGGAGGGAGCACAGATACACAGTATTTT	CANRSSGGSTDTQYF
TRBV11-2	TRBJ2-7	.	16	.	TGTGCCAGCAGCCTGCGGACAACCGATAAGTCCTACGAGGAGTACTTC	CASSLRTTDKSYEEYF
TRBV7-8	TRBJ2-7	many	15	.	TGTGCCAGCAGCTTAGGATTAGCGGCTACCTACGAGCAGTACTTC	CASSLGLAATYEQYF
TRBV11-3	TRBJ2-7	medium-sized	15	.	TGTGCCAGCAGCTTAGTCGGGACACCATCCTACGAGCAGTACTTC	CASSLVGTPSYEQYF
TRBV11-2	TRBJ2-5	many	13	.	TGTGCCAGCAGGATCCAGGGGTGGGAGACCCAGTGCTTC	CASRIQGWETQCF
TRBV29-1	TRBJ2-3	once	17	.	TGCAGCGTGTCCCGAGTTCTTGTATCCGGAAGCACAGATACGCAGTATTTT	CSVSRVLVSGSTDTQYF
TRBV6-1	TRBJ2-1	.	16	.	TGTGCCAGCAGGGGGCAGGGGAGGGACTCCCACAACGAGCAGTTCTTC	CASRGQGRDSHNEQFF
TRBV6-5	TRBJ1-2	.	14	.	TGTGCCAGCAGTAAGCAGGGACTTCAATATGGCTGCACCTTC	CASSKQGLQYGCTF
TRBV6-6	TRBJ2-2	.	16	TRBD2	TGTGCCAGCAGTATCGGGACTAGCATGAGCCTGGGGGAGCTGTTTTTT	CASSIGTSMSLGELFF